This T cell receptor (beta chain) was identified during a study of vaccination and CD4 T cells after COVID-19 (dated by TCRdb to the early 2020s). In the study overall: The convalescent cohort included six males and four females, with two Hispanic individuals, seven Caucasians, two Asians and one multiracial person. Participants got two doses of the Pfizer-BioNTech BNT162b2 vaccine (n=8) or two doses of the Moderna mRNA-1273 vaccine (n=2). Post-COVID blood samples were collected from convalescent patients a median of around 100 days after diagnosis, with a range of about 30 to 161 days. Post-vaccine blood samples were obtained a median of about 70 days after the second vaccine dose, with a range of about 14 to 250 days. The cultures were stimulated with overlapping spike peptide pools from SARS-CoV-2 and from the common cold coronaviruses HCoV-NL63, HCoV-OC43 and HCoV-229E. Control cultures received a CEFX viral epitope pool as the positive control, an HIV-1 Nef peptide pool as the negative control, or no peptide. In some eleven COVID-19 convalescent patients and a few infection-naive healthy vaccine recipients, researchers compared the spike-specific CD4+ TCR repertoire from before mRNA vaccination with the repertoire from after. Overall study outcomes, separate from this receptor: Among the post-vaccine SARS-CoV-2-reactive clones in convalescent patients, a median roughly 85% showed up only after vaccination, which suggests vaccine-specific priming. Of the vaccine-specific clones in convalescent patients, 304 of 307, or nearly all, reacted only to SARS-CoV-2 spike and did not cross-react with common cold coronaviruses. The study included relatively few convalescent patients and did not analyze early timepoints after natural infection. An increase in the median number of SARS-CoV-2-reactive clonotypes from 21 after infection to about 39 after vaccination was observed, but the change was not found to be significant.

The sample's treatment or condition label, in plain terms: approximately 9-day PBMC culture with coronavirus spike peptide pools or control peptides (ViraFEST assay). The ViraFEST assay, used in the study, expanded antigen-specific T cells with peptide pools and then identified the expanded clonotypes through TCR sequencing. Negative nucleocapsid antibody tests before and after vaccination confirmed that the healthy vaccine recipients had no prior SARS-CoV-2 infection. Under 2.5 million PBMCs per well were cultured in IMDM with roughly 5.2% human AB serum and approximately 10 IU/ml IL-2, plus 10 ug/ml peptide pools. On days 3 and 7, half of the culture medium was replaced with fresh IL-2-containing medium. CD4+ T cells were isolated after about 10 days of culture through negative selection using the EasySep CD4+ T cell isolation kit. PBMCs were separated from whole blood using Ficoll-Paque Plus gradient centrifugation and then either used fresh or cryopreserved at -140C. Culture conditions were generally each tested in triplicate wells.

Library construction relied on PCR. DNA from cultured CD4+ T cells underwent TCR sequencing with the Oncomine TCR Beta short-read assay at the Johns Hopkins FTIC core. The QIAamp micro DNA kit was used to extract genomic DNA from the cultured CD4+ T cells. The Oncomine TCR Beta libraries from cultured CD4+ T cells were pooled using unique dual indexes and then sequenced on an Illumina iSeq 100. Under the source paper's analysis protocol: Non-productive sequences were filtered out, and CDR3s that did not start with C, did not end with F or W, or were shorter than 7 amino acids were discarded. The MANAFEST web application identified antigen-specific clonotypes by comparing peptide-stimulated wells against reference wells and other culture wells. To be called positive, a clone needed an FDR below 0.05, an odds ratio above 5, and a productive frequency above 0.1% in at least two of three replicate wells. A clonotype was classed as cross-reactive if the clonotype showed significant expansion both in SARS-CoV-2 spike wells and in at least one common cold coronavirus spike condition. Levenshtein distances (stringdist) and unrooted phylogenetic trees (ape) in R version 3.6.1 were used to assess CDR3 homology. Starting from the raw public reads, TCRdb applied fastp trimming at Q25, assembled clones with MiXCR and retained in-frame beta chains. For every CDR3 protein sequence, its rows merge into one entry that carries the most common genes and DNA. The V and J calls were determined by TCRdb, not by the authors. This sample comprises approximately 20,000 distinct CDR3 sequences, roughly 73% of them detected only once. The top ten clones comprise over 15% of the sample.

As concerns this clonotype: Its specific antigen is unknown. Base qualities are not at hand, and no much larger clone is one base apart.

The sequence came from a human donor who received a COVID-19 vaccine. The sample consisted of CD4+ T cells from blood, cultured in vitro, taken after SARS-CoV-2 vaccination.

The CDR3 reads CASSISQGNSPLHF. The DNA sequence reads TGTGCCAGTAGTATTTCCCAGGGGAATTCACCCCTCCACTTT. The V and J segments used are TRBV19 and TRBJ1-6, with TRBD1 perhaps the D gene, on 6 matching bases. The CDR3, cysteine through phenylalanine, is 14 amino acids long. The sequence is cut down to CDR3 DNA, 42 bases in frame from base 1. According to the germline V gene (reference sequence), CDR1 reads LNHDA and CDR2 reads SQIVND. V was cut back by 3 bases and J by 7 bases, leaving a gap of 10 bases between them.